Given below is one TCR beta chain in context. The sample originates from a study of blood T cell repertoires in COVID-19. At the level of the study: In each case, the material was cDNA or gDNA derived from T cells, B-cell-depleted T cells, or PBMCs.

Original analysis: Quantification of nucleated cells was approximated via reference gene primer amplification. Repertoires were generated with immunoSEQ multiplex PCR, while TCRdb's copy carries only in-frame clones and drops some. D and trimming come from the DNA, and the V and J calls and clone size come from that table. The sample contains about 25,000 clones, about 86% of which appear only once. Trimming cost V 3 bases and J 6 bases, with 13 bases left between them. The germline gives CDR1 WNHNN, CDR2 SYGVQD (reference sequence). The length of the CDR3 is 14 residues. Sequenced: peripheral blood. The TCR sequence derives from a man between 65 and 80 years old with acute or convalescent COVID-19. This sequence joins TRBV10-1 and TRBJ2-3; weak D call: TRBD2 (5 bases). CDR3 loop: CASSDRKTGDTQYF. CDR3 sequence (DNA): TGCGCCAGCAGTGATCGGAAGACGGGGGATACGCAGTATTTT.